The 11 T cell receptor beta chains listed next were all sequenced from one sample in a study of OX40 agonist ivuxolimab in advanced cancers. Sequencing used immunoSEQ multiplex PCR; TCRdb keeps in-frame clones, though not all of them. The data contain 48,000 or so clones, roughly 90% of them seen just once; the ten biggest clones take up 40% to 55%. Sequenced material: CD4+ or CD8+ T cells sorted from blood, taken in a trial of the OX40 agonist ivuxolimab. The source is an adult with an advanced solid tumor such as melanoma, head and neck, liver or kidney cancer.

The chain recombines TRBV29-1 with TRBJ2-3; D is undetermined. Germline V lookup: CDR1 SQVTM, CDR2 ANQGSEA. V lost 6 bases and J 5 bases, leaving 15 bases between the germline ends. The CDR3 has 13 residues. CDR3 in amino acids: CSVGLSSGDTQYF. In DNA form, the CDR3 reads TGCAGCGTGGGATTATCCTCTGGAGATACGCAGTATTTT.

The rearrangement links TRBV7-6 to TRBJ2-7; the match to TRBD1 covers 7 bases. V lost 5 bases to trimming and J lost 4 bases; unmatched junction nucleotides: 8. Germline V gene data show CDR1 as SGHVS and CDR2 as FNYEAQ. The CDR3 is 14 amino acids. The CDR3 loop is CASSAPGQQYEQYF. The CDR3 bases are TGTGCCAGCAGCGCCCCGGGACAGCAGTACGAGCAGTACTTC.

Here the CDR3 reads CASSALQGYEQYF. The CDR3 coding sequence is TGTGCCAGCAGCGCTCTACAGGGCTACGAGCAGTACTTC. The chain couples TRBV9 to TRBJ2-7; possibly TRBD1 for D (6 bases). From germline, CDR1 is SGDLS and CDR2 YYNGEE. CDR3 length: 13 residues. V gave up 3 bases and J gave up 3 bases, with 10 bases separating them.

The rearrangement joins TRBV6-5 to TRBJ2-2; D is ambiguous. Trimming took off 5 bases at V and 5 bases at J, with 9 bases between the two ends. Germline V lookup: CDR1 MNHEY, CDR2 SVGAGI. This CDR3 has 13 amino acids. The CDR3 region is CASSRLGTGELFF. DNA for the CDR3: TGTGCCAGCAGTCGGTTGGGGACCGGGGAGCTGTTTTTT.

The chain employs TRBV7-9 and TRBJ1-1, with D possibly TRBD1 on 6 matching bases. Trimming took 6 bases from V and 3 from J, leaving 11 bases between them. CDR3 length equals 13 residues. Germline CDR1 and CDR2: SEHNR and FQNEAQ (reference sequence). The CDR3 loop is CASRPDSDTEAFF. The CDR3 region has the DNA TGTGCCAGCAGGCCGGACAGCGACACTGAAGCTTTCTTT.

This clone has just a few counts. V is TRBV7-9 and J is TRBJ1-6; 7 bases are a match to TRBD1. The V gene end was trimmed by 6 bases and the J gene end by 1 base; junction bases not matched to a gene: 12. Germline V gene lookup returns CDR1 SEHNR and CDR2 FQNEAQ (reference sequence). There are 18 residues in the CDR3. The chain's CDR3 is CASRAKGGGSSYNSPLHF. The CDR3 DNA reads TGTGCCAGCAGGGCCAAGGGAGGGGGCTCTTCCTATAATTCACCCCTCCACTTT. Combining the CDR3 with reference TRBV7-9 and TRBJ1-6 gives the whole variable domain DTGVSQNPRHKITKRGQNVTFRCDPISEHNRLYWYRQTLGQGPEFLTYFQNEAQLEKSRLLSDRFSAERPKGSFSTLEIQRTEQGDSAMYLCASRAKGGGSSYNSPLHFGNGTRLTVT.

The chain combines TRBV27 with TRBJ2-7; tentative D call: TRBD2 (5 bases). Trimming took off 3 bases at V and 3 bases at J, with 12 bases between the two ends. Looked up from germline, CDR1 is MNHEY and CDR2 is SMNVEV (reference sequence). The CDR3 spans 14 residues. CDR3 in amino acids: CASSFVGSVYEQYF. Here the CDR3 DNA reads TGTGCCAGCAGTTTTGTGGGGAGTGTCTACGAGCAGTACTTC.

The V call is TRBV6-5, the J call TRBJ2-1; TRBD2 is a possible D gene (5 bases). There are 14 residues in the CDR3. Trimming stripped 7 bases from V and 5 bases from J, with 15 bases between. CDR1 is MNHEY and CDR2 is SVGAGI in the germline V gene. The CDR3 spells CASTPSGLNNEQFF. The CDR3 nucleotides are TGTGCCAGCACCCCTTCCGGACTGAACAATGAGCAGTTCTTC.

The chain couples TRBV9 to TRBJ1-5, with D uncertain. There are 16 residues in the CDR3. The germline CDR1 and CDR2 sequences are SGDLS and YYNGEE. Trimming took 8 bases from V and 0 from J, leaving 18 bases between them. CDR3 nucleotides: TGTGCCAGAGAGTCGGGTGGCAGACATAGCAATCAGCCCCAGCATTTT. It yields the protein CARESGGRHSNQPQHF.

This rearrangement joins TRBV27 to TRBJ2-1; D tentatively reads TRBD1 or TRBD2 (5 bases each). V lost 5 bases and J 8 bases, leaving 10 bases between the germline ends. Germline V gene data show CDR1 as MNHEY and CDR2 as SMNVEV (reference sequence). The CDR3 is 12 residues long. CDR3 protein: CASSPMGDEQFF. The CDR3 DNA follows: TGTGCCAGCAGTCCAATGGGGGATGAGCAGTTCTTC.

The chain employs TRBV11-2 and TRBJ1-2, with D hard to call. V was trimmed by 0 bases and J by 5 bases, leaving 7 bases between them. CDR1 is SGHAT, CDR2 FQNNGV, per germline. The CDR3 has 13 amino acids. The CDR3 reads CASSLDPGYGYTF. The CDR3 bases are TGTGCCAGCAGCTTAGATCCGGGGTATGGCTACACCTTC.